This entry concerns a single TCR beta chain. Its antigen is currently unknown. This sample was taken from a study of cytomegalovirus exposure and HLA in healthy donors. Study in general: In terms of ancestry, the Caucasian-associated cluster contained about 81% of the approximately 400 genotyped donors. General observations from the study: Generally TCR sequences proved uncommon, though certain public TCRs appeared in numerous donors. In vitro checks showed that a few CMV-associated chains really do target CMV antigens. In all likelihood, a cluster of highly shared sequence variants was a sequencing artifact.

Both 60 Vbeta primers and 13 Jbeta primers went into the PCR. Some clones are missing from TCRdb's copy, which holds only in-frame ones; the method was immunoSEQ multiplex PCR. The profile shows roughly 160,000 clones, roughly 85% of them singletons. This CDR3 is 16 amino acids long. Germline CDR1 MGHRA, CDR2 YSYEKL. Germline trimming cut 1 base from V and 4 bases from J; bases unmatched to any gene: 8. Specimen: PBMCs. The TCR comes from a man aged 30-40 years in good health and CMV-seronegative. The chain recombines TRBV4-1 with TRBJ2-7; TRBD2 matches 9 bases. The CDR3 here is CASSQGGLANTYEQYF. The DNA for the CDR3 is TGCGCCAGCAGCCAAGGAGGACTAGCGAATACGTACGAGCAGTACTTC.